Listed here is a single T cell receptor (beta chain). These data are taken from a study of blood T cell repertoires in COVID-19. Overall study context: Material from acute and convalescent COVID-19 was sourced from the United States, Italy and Spain. The analysed material was cDNA or gDNA that came from T cells, B-cell-depleted T cells, or PBMCs.

In the original workflow: Amplification of reference gene primers provided the estimated nucleated cell counts. Assay: immunoSEQ multiplex PCR; the TCRdb copy retains only in-frame clones and omits some. The DNA was the basis for D and trimming; V, J and clone size are from that table. The sample yields roughly 80,000 clones, about four fifths seen once. The CDR3 has 12 amino acids. Trimming shortened V by 4 bases and J by 5 bases, and 6 bases separated the two germline ends. Germline CDR1 is MDHEN and CDR2 is SYDVKM. The clonotype originates from a human donor in a cohort sampled during active COVID-19. The rearrangement uses TRBV28 and TRBJ1-5; D gene uncertain. The source material was peripheral blood. The CDR3: CASSSLYQPQHF. The CDR3 DNA follows: TGTGCCAGCAGTTCCCTTTATCAGCCCCAGCATTTT.